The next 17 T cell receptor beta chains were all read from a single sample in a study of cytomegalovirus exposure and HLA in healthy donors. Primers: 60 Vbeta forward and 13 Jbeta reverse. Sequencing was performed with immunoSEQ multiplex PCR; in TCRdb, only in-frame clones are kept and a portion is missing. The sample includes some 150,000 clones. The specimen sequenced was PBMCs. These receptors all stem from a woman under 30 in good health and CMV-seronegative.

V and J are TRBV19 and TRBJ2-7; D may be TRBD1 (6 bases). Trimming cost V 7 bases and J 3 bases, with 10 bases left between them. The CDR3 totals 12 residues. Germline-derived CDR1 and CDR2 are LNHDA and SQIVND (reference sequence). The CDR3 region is CASTDRYYEQYF. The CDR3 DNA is TGTGCCAGTACGGACAGATACTACGAGCAGTACTTC.

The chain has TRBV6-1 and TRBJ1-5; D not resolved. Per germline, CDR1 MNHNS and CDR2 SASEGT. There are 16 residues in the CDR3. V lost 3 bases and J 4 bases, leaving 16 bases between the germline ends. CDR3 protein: CASSDLAGSKNQPQHF. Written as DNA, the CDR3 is TGTGCCAGCAGTGATTTGGCAGGTAGTAAAAATCAGCCCCAGCATTTT.

The CDR3 protein is CASSPNTGSTEAFF. Written as DNA, the CDR3 is TGTGCCAGCAGCCCGAATACAGGGAGCACTGAAGCTTTCTTT. The chain recombines TRBV11-2 with TRBJ1-1; TRBD1 is a possible D gene (6 bases). This CDR3 has 14 amino acids. The ends were cut back, 5 bases at V and 4 bases at J, with 14 bases in the middle. CDR1 is SGHAT and CDR2 is FQNNGV in the germline V gene.

The CDR3 loop reads CASRGDRGDYGYTF. The CDR3 DNA follows: TGTGCCAGCAGGGGGGACAGGGGAGACTATGGCTACACCTTC. V and J are TRBV6-6 and TRBJ1-2, with 10 bases aligning to TRBD1. This CDR3 region has 14 residues. Germline CDR1 is MNHNY and CDR2 is SVGAGI (reference sequence). V lost 6 bases, J lost 3 bases, and 4 bases stayed unmatched.

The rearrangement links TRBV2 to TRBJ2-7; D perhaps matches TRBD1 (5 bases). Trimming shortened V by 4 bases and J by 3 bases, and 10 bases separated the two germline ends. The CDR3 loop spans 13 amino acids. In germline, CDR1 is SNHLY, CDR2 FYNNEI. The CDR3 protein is CASSGAGIYEQYV. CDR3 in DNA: TGTGCCAGCAGTGGCGCAGGGATCTACGAGCAGTACGTC.

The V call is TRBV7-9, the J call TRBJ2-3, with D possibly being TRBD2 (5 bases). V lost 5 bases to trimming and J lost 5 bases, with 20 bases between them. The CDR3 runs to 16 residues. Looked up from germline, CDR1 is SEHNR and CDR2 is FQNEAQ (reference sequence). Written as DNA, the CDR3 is TGTGCCAGCAGCCCGGAGTTCTTGGGGAGTGGAGATACGCAGTATTTT. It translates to CASSPEFLGSGDTQYF. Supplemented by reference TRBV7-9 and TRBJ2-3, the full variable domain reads DTGVSQNPRHKITKRGQNVTFRCDPISEHNRLYWYRQTLGQGPEFLTYFQNEAQLEKSRLLSDRFSAERPKGSFSTLEIQRTEQGDSAMYLCASSPEFLGSGDTQYFGPGTRLTVL.

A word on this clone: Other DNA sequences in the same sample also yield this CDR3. DNA for the CDR3: TGTGCCAGCAGCTCGGCAACTAATGAAAAACTGTTTTTT. Translation gives CASSSATNEKLFF. The rearrangement uses TRBV7-9 and TRBJ1-4; no clear D gene. V lost 4 bases and J 0 bases, leaving 3 bases between the germline ends. The CDR3 covers 13 residues. Germline lookup yields CDR1 SEHNR and CDR2 FQNEAQ (reference sequence).

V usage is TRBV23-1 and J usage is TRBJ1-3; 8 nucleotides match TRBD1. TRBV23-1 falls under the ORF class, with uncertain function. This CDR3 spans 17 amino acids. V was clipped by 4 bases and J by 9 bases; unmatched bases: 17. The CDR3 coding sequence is TGCGCCAGCAGTCCGAGAAAAGGACAGGGACCTTCAAGCACCATATATTTT. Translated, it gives CASSPRKGQGPSSTIYF.

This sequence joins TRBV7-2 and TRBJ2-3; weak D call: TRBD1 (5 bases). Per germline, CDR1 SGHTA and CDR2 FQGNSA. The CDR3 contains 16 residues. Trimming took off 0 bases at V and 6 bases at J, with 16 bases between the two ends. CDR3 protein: CASSLAGPPFSDTQYF. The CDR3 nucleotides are TGTGCCAGCAGCTTAGCGGGGCCACCTTTTTCGGATACGCAGTATTTT.

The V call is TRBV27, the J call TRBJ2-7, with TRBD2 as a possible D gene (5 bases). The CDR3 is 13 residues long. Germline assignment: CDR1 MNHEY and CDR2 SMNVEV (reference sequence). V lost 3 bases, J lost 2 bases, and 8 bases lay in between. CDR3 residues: CASSLGEPYEQYF. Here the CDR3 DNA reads TGTGCCAGCAGTTTGGGAGAACCCTACGAGCAGTACTTC.

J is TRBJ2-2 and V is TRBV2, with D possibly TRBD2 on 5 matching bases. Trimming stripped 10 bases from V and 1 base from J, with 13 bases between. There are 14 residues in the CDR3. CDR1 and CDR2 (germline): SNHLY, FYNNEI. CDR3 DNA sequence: TGTGCCACCGACCGGGATGAGAACACCGGGGAGCTGTTTTTT. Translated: CATDRDENTGELFF.

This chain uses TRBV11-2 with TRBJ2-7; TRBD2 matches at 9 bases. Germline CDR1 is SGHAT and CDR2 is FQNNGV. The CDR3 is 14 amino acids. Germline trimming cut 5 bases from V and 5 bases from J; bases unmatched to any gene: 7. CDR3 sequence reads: CASSKSGRFDEQYF. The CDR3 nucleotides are TGTGCCAGCAGCAAAAGCGGGAGGTTCGACGAGCAGTACTTC.

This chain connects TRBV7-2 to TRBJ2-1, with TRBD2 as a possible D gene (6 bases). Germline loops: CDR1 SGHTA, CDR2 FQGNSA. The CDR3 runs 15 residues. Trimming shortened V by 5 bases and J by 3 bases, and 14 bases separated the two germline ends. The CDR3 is CASSIPRRDYNEQFF. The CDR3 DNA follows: TGTGCCAGCAGCATCCCTCGGCGGGACTACAATGAGCAGTTCTTC. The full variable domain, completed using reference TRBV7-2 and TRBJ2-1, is GAGVSQSPSNKVTEKGKDVELRCDPISGHTALYWYRQSLGQGLEFLIYFQGNSAPDKSGLPSDRFSAERTGGSVSTLTIQRTQQEDSAVYLCASSIPRRDYNEQFFGPGTRLTVL.

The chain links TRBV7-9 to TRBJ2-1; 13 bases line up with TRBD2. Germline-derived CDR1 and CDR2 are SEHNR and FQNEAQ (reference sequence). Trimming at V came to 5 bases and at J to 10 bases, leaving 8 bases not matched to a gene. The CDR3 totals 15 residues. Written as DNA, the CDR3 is TGTGCCAGCAGCCCGACGGGACTAGCGGGATGGGAGCAGTTCTTC. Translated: CASSPTGLAGWEQFF.

The CDR3 here is CASSYEQGVNTGELFF. CDR3 DNA sequence: TGTGCCAGCAGCTATGAACAGGGGGTAAATACCGGGGAGCTGTTTTTT. This sequence joins TRBV5-5 and TRBJ2-2, with 8 positions matching TRBD1. This CDR3 region has 16 residues. V lost 3 bases to trimming and J lost 5 bases; unmatched junction nucleotides: 9. Germline lookup yields CDR1 SGHKS and CDR2 YYEKEE (reference sequence).

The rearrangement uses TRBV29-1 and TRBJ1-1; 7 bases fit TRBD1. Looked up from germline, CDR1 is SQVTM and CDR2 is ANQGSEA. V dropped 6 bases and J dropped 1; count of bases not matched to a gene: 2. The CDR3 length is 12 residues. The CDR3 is CSVGTANTEAFF. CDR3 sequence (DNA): TGCAGCGTCGGGACAGCGAACACTGAAGCTTTCTTT.

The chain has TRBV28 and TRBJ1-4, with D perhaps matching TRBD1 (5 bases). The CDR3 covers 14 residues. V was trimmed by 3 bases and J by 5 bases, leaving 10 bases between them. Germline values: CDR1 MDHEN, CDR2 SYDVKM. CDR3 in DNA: TGTGCCAGCAGTTTCTGGGGGGAAAATGAAAAACTGTTTTTT. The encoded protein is CASSFWGENEKLFF.